The TCR beta chain described here comes from a study of PD-L1 blockade in urothelial cancer (dated by TCRdb to between 2016 and 2019). Looking at the study overall: Therapy was started at some point between 2014 and 2016 for all patients, and atezolizumab 1,200 mg was administered intravenously every 3 weeks. About nine tenths of the roughly 29 patients were males with bladder-origin urothelial cancer, and about two thirds of the roughly 30 reported a prior smoking history. An ECOG performance status of 0 or 1 was recorded for the patients, and 0 to 3 prior chemotherapy regimens had been received by the patients. Blood samples were analyzed at two time points: 3 weeks after treatment start (second dose) and 6 weeks after treatment start. Blood samples gave median yields of roughly 150,000 T cells and around 88,000 unique TCRs, along with a median clonality of 0.080. The study was an exploratory multi-omic analysis of somatic, immune and clinical correlates of response to PD-L1 blockade with atezolizumab in urothelial cancer. Pretreatment tumor samples and matched peripheral blood, collected serially before and after atezolizumab treatment, underwent TCR sequencing. Progression-free survival longer than 6 months counted as durable clinical benefit, and TCR features were additionally tested against both progression-free and overall survival. In the same patients who had TCR sequencing, pretreatment tumors also underwent whole exome sequencing and RNA sequencing. Under ten patients reached durable clinical benefit, while 20 to 25 patients did not. Pretreatment blood TCR-seq was available for twenty-nine patients, at least one posttreatment blood collection was obtained for around 24 patients, and tumor TCR-seq was available for around 24 patients. The full study reports these points: A pretreatment peripheral blood TCR clonality below the median was linked to improved progression-free and overall survival. Among patients with durable benefit, tumor-associated TCR clones showed greater expansion in peripheral blood 3 weeks after treatment started (n ≈ 23, p = 0.022). Because the sample size was small (n ≈ 29) and many exploratory analyses were performed, the results are intended to be hypothesis-generating.

The cohort included 29 patients with locally advanced or metastatic urothelial carcinoma who were treated at Memorial Sloan Kettering on a trial protocol. Peripheral blood mononuclear cells were collected pretreatment and during treatment, at between 1 and 8 total time points per patient. The Qiagen DNeasy Blood extraction kit was used to purify genomic DNA from total PBMCs and tumor samples. Collected pretreatment and during treatment, PBMCs were isolated and stored as previously described. This clone has more than one count but fewer than ten. Its target antigen remains unknown. No qualities accompany the bases; no much larger clone lies one base away. Relative to germline, V is missing 4 bases and J is missing 8 bases, with 6 bases of the junction outside any gene match. From a lookup of the germline V gene (reference sequence), CDR1 and CDR2 are MNHEY and SMNVEV. The CDR3 sequence holds 13 residues, the cysteine and phenylalanine included. Kept here is only the CDR3 DNA, which spans 39 bases and is read in frame from base 1.

Each PCR received spiked-in synthetic TCR analog templates so that absolute template abundance could be estimated from read counts. The immunoSEQ assay used bias-controlled V and J gene primers to amplify TCRbeta CDR3 regions from genomic DNA. Sequencing of rearranged TCRbeta segments was performed at approximately 20X coverage. Per the authors' processing: Clustering was used to correct sequencing errors, and CDR3s were annotated against IMGT to assign V, D and J genes. Out-of-frame and stop-codon sequences were excluded, and only productive TCRbeta rearrangements were used in downstream analyses. Clonality was computed as one minus Shannon entropy normalized by the log of the number of unique productive sequences. Fisher's exact test with Benjamini-Hochberg correction, using a cutoff of adjusted p below 0.01, was how clones that differed between time points or between blood and tumor were identified. The source is immuneACCESS, and TCRdb retained only in-frame sequences with V and J called. Part of the clones is not carried over; for the studies checked, unresolved V genes explain less than half of this, and the remainder is unexplained. The V and J calls and clone size come from that table; D and trimming were worked out from the DNA. For this sample there are roughly 100,000 clones; roughly 84% appear just once. The top ten constitute 2.4% of the sample.

This specimen consisted of PBMCs, obtained around atezolizumab (anti-PD-L1) treatment. The receptor was derived from a man in his fifties or sixties with urothelial cancer. The chain links TRBV27 with TRBJ1-2; TRBD1 agrees with 8 junctional bases. The CDR3 is CASSSQGAWGYTF. The DNA reads as follows: TGTGCCAGCAGTTCTCAGGGGGCTTGGGGCTACACCTTC.